Described below is a single T cell receptor (beta chain) sequence and its context. This clonotype was seen only a few times. Its antigen is not yet known. No much larger clone is present one base from it, and per-base qualities are unavailable. The data derive from a study of human T cells and chemical hapten exposure (dated by TCRdb to about 2021). About the study as a whole: For sensitization, 2% DPC in acetone was applied to a roughly 2 cm by roughly 2 cm area of upper inner arm skin. Throughout the study period of roughly 24 weeks, patients also received therapeutic DPC doses to the scalp every week. Patch testing was done on the upper back using Finn chambers containing 0.01% DPC, and results were scored after 6 days according to International Contact Dermatitis Research Group standards. Most of the patients in the cohort were female, and the cohort covered alopecia areata with under or over 50% scalp involvement, alopecia totalis and alopecia universalis. The libraries were sequenced as a pool, and the TCR yield per sample differed mostly because of small variations in library volumes within the pool. Peripheral blood TCR repertoire changes were tracked in vivo in alopecia patients during primary and secondary sensitization to the hapten diphenylcyclopropenone (DPC). Blood samples were taken from patients before sensitization (week 0) and then at 2, 6 and about 24 weeks after DPC sensitization. Nearly 30 alopecia patients gave blood for TCR sequencing at one to four time points (pre-sensitization, 2, 6 and 24 weeks). Overall study results and their limits: Alopecia, a presumed autoimmune disease, was present in all patients, so the immune response of the patients might differ from that of healthy individuals. Compared with pre-sensitization or healthy control sets, expanded TCRs formed significantly more large CDR3 similarity clusters, which is consistent with antigen-driven responses. Repeated subsampling changed both the strength of the expansion versus patch-test correlation and the threshold at which that correlation became significant. The number of PT1 expanded TCRs positively correlated with patch test score, significant at thresholds 8, 16 and 32 but not 4. No change with DPC sensitization was found in the number of TCRs above 1 in 1000 frequency, and no evidence of global repertoire structure alterations was found.

In light of the paper, this sample's time point label describes: pre-sensitization, week 0. What the treatment or condition label conveys for this sample: therapeutic diphenylcyclopropenone sensitization with weekly scalp DPC. Blood at each patch-test visit was drawn before the patch test was applied. To be eligible, patients had to be aged 18 to 70, diagnosed with alopecia and judged suitable for DPC therapy, while pregnant patients were excluded. Total RNA was extracted from unfractionated whole blood collected in Tempus Blood RNA tubes. Receptors were amplified or captured by RACE. Sequenced on a NextSeq 500. During library preparation, unique molecular identifiers were attached to individual cDNA molecules so that TCRs could be counted in a quantitative, reproducible way. Each blood RNA sample was used to sequence both TCR alpha and TCR beta chains. The authors' pipeline ran thus. The median number of TCRs per sample was approximately 93,000, ranging from roughly 23,224 to 700,000. V, J and CDR3 annotation of the TCR reads was carried out using the Decombinator software suite. For the PS versus PT1 abundance plots, all samples were subsampled to the same number of TCRs (28,000). TCRs were defined as expanded if absent before sensitization and observed at least eight times at the 2-week time point. TCRdb handled the public reads itself, with Q25 trimming in fastp and clone calling in MiXCR, and kept productive beta chains. Every distinct CDR3 protein forms one entry, paired with its most common genes and DNA. These V and J calls are TCRdb output, not the study's own analysis. The sample table contains around 180,000 distinct CDR3 sequences; only one count was recorded for 25% to 30% of them. The ten largest clonotypes hold nearly 3% of the sample.

CDR1 is given as SSHAT and CDR2 as FNYEAQ, both from the germline V gene (reference sequence). The CDR3 starts with the cysteine, ends with the phenylalanine, and has 12 residues. The sequence is cut down to CDR3 DNA, 36 bases in frame from base 1. A distance of 6 bases separates the germline ends of V and J, which lose 5 bases and 5 bases respectively. This sample comprised whole blood, obtained in connection with sensitization to the hapten diphenylcyclopropenone (DPC). This TCR was recovered from a woman in her 30s with alopecia areata. Some clones in this sample may be carry-over from other donors' samples. Recombination joined TRBV7-7 with TRBJ2-2, with a weak D call of TRBD2 (5 bases match). The DNA sequence is TGTGCCAGCAGCCCGGGGACCGGGGAGCTGTTTTTT. The resulting protein is CASSPGTGELFF.